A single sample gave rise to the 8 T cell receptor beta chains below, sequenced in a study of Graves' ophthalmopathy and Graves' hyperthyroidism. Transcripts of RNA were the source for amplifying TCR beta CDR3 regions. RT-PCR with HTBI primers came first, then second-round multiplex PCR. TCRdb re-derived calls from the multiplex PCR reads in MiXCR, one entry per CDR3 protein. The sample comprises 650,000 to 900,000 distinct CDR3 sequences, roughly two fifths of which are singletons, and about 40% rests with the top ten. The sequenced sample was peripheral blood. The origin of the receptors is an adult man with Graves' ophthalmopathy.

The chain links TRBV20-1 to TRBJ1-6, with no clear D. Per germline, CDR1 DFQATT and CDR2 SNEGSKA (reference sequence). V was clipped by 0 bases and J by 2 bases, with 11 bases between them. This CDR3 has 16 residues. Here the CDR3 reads CSARDIASPYNSPLHF. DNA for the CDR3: TGCAGTGCTAGAGATATAGCGAGCCCCTATAATTCACCCCTCCACTTT.

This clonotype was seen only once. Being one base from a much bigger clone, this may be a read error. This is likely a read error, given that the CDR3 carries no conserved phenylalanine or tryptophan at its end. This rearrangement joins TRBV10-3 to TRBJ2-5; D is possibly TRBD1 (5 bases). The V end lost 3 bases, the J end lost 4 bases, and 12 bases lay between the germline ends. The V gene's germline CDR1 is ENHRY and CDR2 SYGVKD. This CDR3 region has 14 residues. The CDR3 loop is CAISEGRRVETQYL. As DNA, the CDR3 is TGTGCCATCAGTGAAGGACGCAGGGTAGAGACCCAGTACCTC.

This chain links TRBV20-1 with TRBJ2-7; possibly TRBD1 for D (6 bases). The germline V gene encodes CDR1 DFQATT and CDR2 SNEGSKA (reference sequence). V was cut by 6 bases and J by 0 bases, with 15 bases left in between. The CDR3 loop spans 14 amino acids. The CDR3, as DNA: TGCAGTGCGGGAGCCGGACAGTACTCCTACGAGCAGTACTTC. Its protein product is CSAGAGQYSYEQYF.

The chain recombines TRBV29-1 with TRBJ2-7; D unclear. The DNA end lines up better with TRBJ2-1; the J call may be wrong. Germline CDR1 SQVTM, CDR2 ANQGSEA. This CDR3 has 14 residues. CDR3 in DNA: TGCAGCGTTGAAGCCCCGGGTATCGGCAATGAGCAGTTCTTC. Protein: CSVEAPGIGNEQFF.

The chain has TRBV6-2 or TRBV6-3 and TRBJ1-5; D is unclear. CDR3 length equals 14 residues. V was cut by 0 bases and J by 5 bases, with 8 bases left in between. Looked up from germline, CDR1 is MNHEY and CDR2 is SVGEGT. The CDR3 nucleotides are TGTGCCAGCAGTTACTCGAGGCAACATCAGCCCCAGCATTTT. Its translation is CASSYSRQHQPQHF.

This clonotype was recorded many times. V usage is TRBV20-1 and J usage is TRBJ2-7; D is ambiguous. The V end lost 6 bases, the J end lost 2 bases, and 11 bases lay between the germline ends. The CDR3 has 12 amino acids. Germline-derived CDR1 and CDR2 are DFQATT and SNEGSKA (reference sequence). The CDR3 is CSALVVPYEQYF. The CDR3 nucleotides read TGCAGTGCCCTCGTGGTTCCCTACGAGCAGTACTTC.

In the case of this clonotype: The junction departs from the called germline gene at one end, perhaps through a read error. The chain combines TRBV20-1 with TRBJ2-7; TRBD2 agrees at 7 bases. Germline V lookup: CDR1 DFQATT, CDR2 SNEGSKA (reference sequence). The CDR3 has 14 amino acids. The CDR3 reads CSANQDGWDYEQCF. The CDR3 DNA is TGCAGTGCCAACCAGGACGGTTGGGACTACGAGCAGTGCTTC.

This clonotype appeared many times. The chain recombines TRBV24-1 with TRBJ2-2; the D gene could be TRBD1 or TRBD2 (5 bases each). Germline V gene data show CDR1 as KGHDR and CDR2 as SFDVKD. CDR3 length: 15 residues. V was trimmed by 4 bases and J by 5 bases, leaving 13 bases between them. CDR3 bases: TGTGCCACCAGTGACCCGGGACGAGGGACCGGGGAGCTGTTTTTT. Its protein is CATSDPGRGTGELFF.